This TCR beta chain came from a study of CD8+ T cells in alopecia areata. Sample treatment: oral pan-JAK inhibitor, 5-10 mg twice daily. PBMCs were stained for CD3, CD4 and CD8, and CD4+ and CD8+ T cells were sorted. Study-level results: Significant decreases in scalp clonality and expanded CD8+ clones followed tofacitinib treatment. The study found higher clonality in lesional than normal scalp, especially in alopecia totalis/universalis.

The sequencing template was cDNA reverse transcribed from extracted RNA. The repertoire was sequenced with immunoSEQ multiplex PCR; TCRdb's copy has only in-frame clones and lacks some. The data hold 150,000 to 200,000 clones, with roughly 61% observed a single time. In germline, CDR1 is MNHEY, CDR2 SVGAGI. The germline V and J ends were trimmed by 2 bases and 8 bases, with 12 bases remaining between them. This CDR3 contains 13 residues. Worth noting for this clone: What it binds is not known.

The source is a human donor with alopecia areata. The chain is built from TRBV6-5 and TRBJ1-2; D remains unclear. The source material was CD8+ T cells sorted from blood, sampled at week 24, from a patient treated with tofacitinib. The CDR3 reads CASSYGLSLGYTF. Written as DNA, the CDR3 is TGTGCCAGCAGTTACGGCTTGTCGCTGGGCTACACCTTC.